One T cell receptor beta chain is described in this entry. This sample was included in a study of blood T cell repertoires in COVID-19. For the study at large: Sample material is recorded as cDNA or gDNA derived from T cells, B-cell-depleted T cells, or PBMCs.

CDR1 SNHLY and CDR2 FYNNEI come from the germline V gene. The CDR3 consists of 14 residues. Trimming shortened V by 4 bases and J by 6 bases, and 12 bases separated the two germline ends. TCRdb keeps only in-frame clones here, not all; method: immunoSEQ multiplex PCR. The sample has roughly 290,000 clones; 70% to 90% are singletons. Participants were placed into cohorts based on the clinical history they reported. This chain connects TRBV2 to TRBJ1-4; D may be TRBD1 (5 bases). The material sequenced was PBMCs or T cells enriched from blood (not recorded which). The sequence came from a woman aged 30 to 39 who had recovered from COVID-19. The CDR3: CASSVRGYDEKLFF. In DNA form, the CDR3 reads TGTGCCAGCAGTGTACGGGGGTACGATGAAAAACTGTTTTTT.